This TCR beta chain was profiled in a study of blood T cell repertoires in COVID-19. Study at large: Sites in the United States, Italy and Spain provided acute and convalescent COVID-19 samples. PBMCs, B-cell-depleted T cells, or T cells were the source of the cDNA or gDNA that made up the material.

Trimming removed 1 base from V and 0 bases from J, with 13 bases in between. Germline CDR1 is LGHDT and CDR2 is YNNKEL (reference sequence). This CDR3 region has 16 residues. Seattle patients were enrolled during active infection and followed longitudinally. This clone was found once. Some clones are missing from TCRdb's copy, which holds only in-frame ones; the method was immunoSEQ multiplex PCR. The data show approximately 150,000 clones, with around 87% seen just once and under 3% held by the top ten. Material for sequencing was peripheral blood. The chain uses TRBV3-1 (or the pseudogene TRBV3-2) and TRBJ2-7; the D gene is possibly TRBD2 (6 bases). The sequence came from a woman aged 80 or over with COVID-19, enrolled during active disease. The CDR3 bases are TGTGCCAGCAGCCAAGGGGTTCCGACTAGCTCCTACGAGCAGTACTTC. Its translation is CASSQGVPTSSYEQYF.